This T cell receptor (beta chain) was profiled in a study of a mutant IDH1 vaccine in newly diagnosed glioma. Whole-study context: The start of vaccination came 4-6 weeks after radiotherapy alone, or with temozolomide cycles. Averaging about 37 years of age, treated patients were around 62% male and approximately 40% female. Every participant had undergone radiotherapy, temozolomide, or both before, and most underwent both.

Generated by immunoSEQ multiplex PCR, the TCRdb table keeps only in-frame clones and is missing some. The data contain around 65,000 clones, around 83% of them seen just once; the ten biggest clones take up about 3.8%. The CDR3 runs 14 residues. The V gene lost 6 bases and the J gene lost 3 bases, with 14 bases spanning the gap. Per germline, CDR1 LNHDA and CDR2 SQIVND (reference sequence). About this clone: The target antigen is unknown.

Sample time point: week 47, end of study. Mutant IDH1 20-mer peptide, at 300 ug, made up each vaccine dose, with topical imiquimod. Notes on the study in general: Pseudoprogression looked unconnected to shifts in top peripheral T cell clonotypes.

This chain connects TRBV19 to TRBJ1-2; D perhaps matches TRBD1 (5 bases). Sequencing was performed on PBMCs, taken from a glioma patient whose treatment included an IDH1 peptide vaccine. The TCR originated in a man aged 25 to 40 with glioma. This CDR3 is CASSPAGPYYGYTF. The CDR3 region has the DNA TGTGCCAGTAGCCCGGCAGGGCCCTACTATGGCTACACCTTC.